This TCR beta chain appears in the sequencing data of a study of CD8+ T cells in alopecia areata. Extraction of RNA preceded its reverse transcription into cDNA, which served as the sequencing template. Assay used: immunoSEQ multiplex PCR; TCRdb lists only in-frame clones, some missing. Of more than 200,000 clones in the sample, around three fifths were seen once. Treatment defined: oral pan-JAK inhibitor, 5-10 mg twice daily. Samples from alopecia areata patients were lesional scalp punch biopsies and peripheral blood. V lost 5 bases and J 0 bases, leaving 11 bases between the germline ends. Germline V gives CDR1 SGHRS, CDR2 YFSETQ. This CDR3 contains 14 residues.

This chain uses TRBV5-1 with TRBJ1-2; D is uncertain. The material sequenced was CD4+ T cells sorted from blood, taken at week 4, from a patient treated with tofacitinib. The source of this sequence is a human donor with alopecia areata. The CDR3, as DNA: TGCGCCAGCAGTCCGGACGGGGCTAACTATGGCTACACCTTC. As protein: CASSPDGANYGYTF.